Included here is one T cell receptor (beta chain) sequence, with context. Antigen unknown. The data derive from a study of T cell responses to AZD1222 COVID-19 vaccine. Study-wide results and caveats: Distributed over spike, vaccine-associated CD4 TCRs predominated at 160-218 and 743-854. Most donors were white British and more were female, and clonal diversity was possibly underestimated. Repertoires were obtained solely post-peak T cell response.

Only in-frame clones appear in the TCRdb table, and some are missing; sequencing was by immunoSEQ multiplex PCR. Of some 95,000 clones in the sample, 80% to 90% were seen once. The receptor was derived from an adult in good health. The sequenced sample was peripheral blood, obtained on day 0 of AZD1222 vaccination.

Here the CDR3 reads CASSAGQLGSNQPQHF. In DNA, the CDR3 is TGTGCCAGCAGCGCTGGACAGTTGGGGAGCAATCAGCCCCAGCATTTT. The chain joins TRBV5-6 to TRBJ1-5, with a tentative D call TRBD1 (6 bases). Trimming took 4 bases from V and 1 from J, leaving 15 bases between them. The CDR3 is 16 amino acids. Germline CDR1 reads SGHDT; CDR2 reads YYEEEE.